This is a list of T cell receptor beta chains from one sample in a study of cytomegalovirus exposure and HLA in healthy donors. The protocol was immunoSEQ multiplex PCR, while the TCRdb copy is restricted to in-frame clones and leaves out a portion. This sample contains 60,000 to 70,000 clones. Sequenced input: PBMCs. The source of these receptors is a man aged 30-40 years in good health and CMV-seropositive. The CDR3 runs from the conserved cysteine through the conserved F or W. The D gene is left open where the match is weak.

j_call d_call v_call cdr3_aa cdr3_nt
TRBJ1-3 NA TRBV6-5 CASTEGRRHTIYF TGTGCCAGCACCGAAGGCCGGAGACACACCATATATTTT
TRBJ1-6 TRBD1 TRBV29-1 CSAKQGVGDNSPLHF TGCAGCGCAAAACAGGGGGTCGGAGATAATTCACCCCTCCACTTT
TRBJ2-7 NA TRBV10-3 CAISELSVGAYEQYF TGTGCCATCAGTGAGTTATCTGTAGGGGCCTACGAGCAGTACTTC
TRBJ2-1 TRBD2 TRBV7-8 CASSGLAGGFEQFF TGTGCCAGCAGCGGTCTAGCGGGGGGTTTTGAGCAGTTCTTC
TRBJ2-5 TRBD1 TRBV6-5 CASRFTQGVQETQYF TGTGCCAGCAGATTCACCCAGGGGGTACAAGAGACCCAGTACTTC
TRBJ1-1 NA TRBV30 CAWSFQGAMGEAFF TGTGCCTGGAGTTTCCAAGGGGCGATGGGTGAAGCTTTCTTT
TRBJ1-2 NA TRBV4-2 CASSQVNSQSGGYTF TGTGCCAGCAGCCAAGTTAACAGCCAATCGGGGGGCTACACCTTC
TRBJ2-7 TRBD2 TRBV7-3 CASSRGGEREEQYF TGTGCCAGCAGCCGCGGAGGGGAGCGGGAGGAGCAGTACTTC
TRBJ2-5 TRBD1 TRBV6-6 CASRFKQGKETQYF TGTGCCAGCAGGTTCAAACAGGGGAAAGAGACCCAGTACTTC
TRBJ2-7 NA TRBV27 CASRPTGEEDEQYF TGTGCCAGCAGACCGACGGGAGAGGAGGACGAGCAGTACTTC
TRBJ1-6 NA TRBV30 CAWSAYNSPLHF TGTGCCTGGAGTGCTTATAATTCACCCCTCCACTTT
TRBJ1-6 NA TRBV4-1 CASSQDRTQESPLHF TGCGCCAGCAGCCAAGATCGGACACAGGAATCACCCCTCCACTTT
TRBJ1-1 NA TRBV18 CASSPYSFVNTEAFF TGTGCCAGCTCACCGTACAGCTTCGTAAACACTGAAGCTTTCTTT
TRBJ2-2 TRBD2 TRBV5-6 CASSFGLAEMNTGELFF TGTGCCAGCAGCTTCGGACTAGCGGAGATGAACACCGGGGAGCTGTTTTTT
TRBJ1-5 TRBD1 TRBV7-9 CASRPGQGGNQPQHF TGTGCCAGCAGACCGGGACAGGGGGGCAATCAGCCCCAGCATTTT
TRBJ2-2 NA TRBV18 CASSPLGLNTGELFF TGTGCCAGCTCACCCCTCGGTCTTAACACCGGGGAGCTGTTTTTT
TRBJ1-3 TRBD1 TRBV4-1 CASSQTGGAYGNTIYF TGCGCCAGCAGCCAAACAGGGGGCGCTTATGGAAACACCATATATTTT
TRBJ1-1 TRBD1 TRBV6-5 CASSGTRGAEAFF TGTGCCAGCAGTGGGACCAGGGGGGCTGAAGCTTTCTTT
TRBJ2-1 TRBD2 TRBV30 CAGGGYDEQFF TGTGCCGGGGGGGGGTACGATGAGCAGTTCTTC
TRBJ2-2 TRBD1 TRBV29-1 CSVVGQENTGELFF TGCAGCGTTGTGGGACAGGAGAACACCGGGGAGCTGTTTTTT
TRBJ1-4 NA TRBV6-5 CASSYLRGGSNEKLFF TGTGCCAGCAGTTACCTTAGAGGTGGTTCTAATGAAAAACTGTTTTTT
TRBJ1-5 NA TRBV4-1 CASSLSGAERQPQHF TGCGCCAGCAGCCTGTCAGGGGCGGAACGGCAGCCCCAGCATTTT
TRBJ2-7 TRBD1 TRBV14 CASRGTGSPYEQYF TGTGCCAGCAGGGGGACAGGGTCTCCCTACGAGCAGTACTTC
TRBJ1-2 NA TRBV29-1 CSVENTSDYGYTF TGCAGCGTTGAAAACACATCCGACTATGGCTACACCTTC
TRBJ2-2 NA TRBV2 CASKEEFNTGELFF TGTGCCAGCAAGGAGGAATTCAACACCGGGGAGCTGTTTTTT
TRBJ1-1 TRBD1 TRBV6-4 CASSDVPGQAGAFF TGTGCCAGCAGTGACGTCCCGGGACAGGCCGGGGCTTTCTTT
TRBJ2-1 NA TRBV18 CASSLSPLTQKDEQFF TGTGCCAGCTCACTATCTCCTCTGACACAAAAGGATGAGCAGTTCTTC
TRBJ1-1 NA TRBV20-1 CSASSSTEAFF TGCAGTGCTAGTAGTAGCACTGAAGCTTTCTTT
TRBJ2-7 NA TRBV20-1 CSAQQDYEQYF TGCAGTGCTCAACAGGACTACGAGCAGTACTTC
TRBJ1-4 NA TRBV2 CASTPWGGNEKLFF TGTGCCAGCACCCCTTGGGGCGGAAATGAAAAACTGTTTTTT
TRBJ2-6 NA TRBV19 CASSMIRRSSGANVLTF TGTGCCAGTAGTATGATTCGAAGGAGCTCTGGGGCCAACGTCCTGACTTTC
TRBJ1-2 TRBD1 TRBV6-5 CASSVRLQGKDGYTF TGTGCCAGCAGTGTCCGGTTACAGGGGAAGGATGGCTACACCTTC
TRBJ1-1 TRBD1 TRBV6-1 CASSGQGTTKTEAFF TGTGCCAGCAGTGGACAGGGTACCACGAAGACTGAAGCTTTCTTT
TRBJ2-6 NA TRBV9 CASSPTLRVFPSGANVLTF TGTGCCAGCAGCCCAACCCTACGTGTTTTTCCCTCTGGGGCCAACGTCCTGACTTTC
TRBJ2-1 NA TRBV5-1 CASSLGEETLYNEQFF TGCGCCAGCAGCTTGGGGGAGGAGACCCTCTACAATGAGCAGTTCTTC
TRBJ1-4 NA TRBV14 CASSQVGGDEKLFF TGTGCCAGCAGCCAAGTGGGGGGGGATGAAAAACTGTTTTTT
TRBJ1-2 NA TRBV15 CATSRGRSDSPRGYTF TGTGCCACCAGCAGAGGACGGTCAGACTCTCCGCGTGGCTACACCTTC
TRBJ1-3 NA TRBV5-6 CASRNRASGNTIYF TGTGCCAGCCGGAACAGGGCCTCTGGAAACACCATATATTTT
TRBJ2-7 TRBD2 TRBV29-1 CSVSAGTSVNEQYF TGCAGCGTTAGCGCCGGGACTAGCGTTAACGAGCAGTACTTC
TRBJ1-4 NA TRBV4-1 CASSSLGGTNEKLFF TGCGCCAGCAGCTCGCTAGGAGGGACTAATGAAAAACTGTTTTTT
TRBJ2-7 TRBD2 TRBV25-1 CASSFSGGAEEQYF TGTGCCAGCAGTTTTAGCGGGGGGGCGGAGGAGCAGTACTTC
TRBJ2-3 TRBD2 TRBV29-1 CSAAKGSGGDTQYF TGCAGCGCCGCTAAAGGTAGCGGGGGGGATACGCAGTATTTT
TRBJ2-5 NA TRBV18 CASSSQSLETQYF TGTGCCAGCTCATCGCAGTCGCTGGAGACCCAGTACTTC
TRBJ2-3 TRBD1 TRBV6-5 CASRDRTGKADTQYF TGTGCCAGCAGGGATCGGACAGGGAAGGCAGATACGCAGTATTTT
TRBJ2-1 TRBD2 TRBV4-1 CASSQQLAGGPYNEQFF TGCGCCAGCAGCCAACAATTAGCGGGAGGGCCCTACAATGAGCAGTTCTTC
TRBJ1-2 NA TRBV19 CASREIQTGGNYGYTF TGTGCCAGTAGGGAAATTCAAACGGGGGGTAACTATGGCTACACCTTC
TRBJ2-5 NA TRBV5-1 CASSLVQDGETQYF TGCGCCAGCAGCTTGGTACAGGATGGGGAGACCCAGTACTTC
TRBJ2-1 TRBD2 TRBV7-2 CASSFSGTSGSPNNEQFF TGTGCCAGCAGCTTCTCCGGGACTAGCGGGAGTCCAAACAATGAGCAGTTCTTC
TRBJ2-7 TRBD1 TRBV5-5 CASSLTGGHEQYF TGTGCCAGCAGCTTGACAGGGGGCCACGAGCAGTACTTC
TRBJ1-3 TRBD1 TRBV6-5 CASSSTGTAGNTIYF TGTGCCAGCAGCAGCACCGGGACAGCTGGAAACACCATATATTTT
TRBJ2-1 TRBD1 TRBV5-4 CASSFEGARGSYNEQFF TGTGCCAGCAGCTTCGAGGGGGCACGAGGCTCTTACAATGAGCAGTTCTTC